Sequencing of this T cell receptor beta chain was carried out in a study of T-cell memory formation after mild COVID-19. Whole-study results and caveats: Cross-reactive memory apparently joined, as some responding clones appeared in pre-infection memory.

The CDR3 has 16 amino acids. J lost 0 bases, V lost 2 bases, and 6 bases had no gene match. Germline-derived CDR1 and CDR2 are SGHVS and FQNEAQ. MiXCR, run by TCRdb on the 5' RACE reads, gives a single entry per CDR3 protein. The table records tens of thousands of distinct CDR3 sequences, around 15% of them present only once. As concerns this clonotype: Its target is unknown.

The clonotype originates from a man between 18 and 35 years old who had mild COVID-19 (a few samples of this study predate the infection). Cell type and time point are not known. The sequenced material came from PBMCs or a T cell subset sorted from them (not recorded which). The chain uses TRBV7-8 and TRBJ2-5, with 7 bases lining up with TRBD2. The CDR3 bases are TGTGCCAGCAGCTTACTAACTAGCGCCTACCAAGAGACCCAGTACTTC. Residues: CASSLLTSAYQETQYF.